Each of the 6 T cell receptor beta chains below was sequenced from the same sample in a study of blood T cell repertoires in COVID-19. Generated by immunoSEQ multiplex PCR, the TCRdb table keeps only in-frame clones and is missing some. This sample has 200,000 to 250,000 clones, with approximately 81% found just once. Specimen: PBMCs or T cells enriched from blood (not recorded which). Receptors originate from a woman between 45 and 60 years old with acute COVID-19.

This clone was counted between two and nine times. The chain is built from TRBV6-5 and TRBJ1-2; 10 bases are a match to TRBD1. V lost 6 bases to trimming and J lost 8 bases; unmatched junction nucleotides: 6. CDR1 is MNHEY and CDR2 is SVGAGI in the germline V gene. The CDR3 length is 13 residues. As DNA, the CDR3 is TGTGCCAGCAGACAACTGGGACAGGGGGGCTACACCTTC. Translation gives CASRQLGQGGYTF.

The chain combines TRBV7-9 with TRBJ2-5, with TRBD2 identical over 9 bases. J lost 5 bases, V lost 7 bases, and 8 bases had no gene match. CDR3 length: 14 residues. CDR1 is SEHNR, CDR2 FQNEAQ, per germline (reference sequence). CDR3 nucleotide sequence: TGTGCCAGCATCGAAAGGACTAGCGTGGAGACCCAGTACTTC. Its translation: CASIERTSVETQYF.

This clone is a singleton in its sample. The chain combines TRBV24-1 with TRBJ2-1; D perhaps matches TRBD2 (6 bases). The V end was cut by 2 bases, the J end by 3 bases, with 13 bases between. CDR1 is KGHDR and CDR2 is SFDVKD in the germline V gene. The CDR3 totals 16 residues. The CDR3 DNA is TGTGCCACCAGTGATTCGGTAGCGGACTACTACAATGAGCAGTTCTTC. Translating gives CATSDSVADYYNEQFF.

The rearrangement uses TRBV7-9 and TRBJ2-7; the D is unclear. V was shortened by 1 base and J by 5 bases, with 12 bases between the two germline ends. This CDR3 comprises 14 residues. Germline CDR1 is SEHNR and CDR2 is FQNEAQ (reference sequence). The CDR3 DNA reads as TGTGCCAGCAGCTTAGGGGTCGCGGTACACGAGCAGTACTTC. It yields the protein CASSLGVAVHEQYF. The full variable domain, completed using reference TRBV7-9 and TRBJ2-7, is DTGVSQNPRHKITKRGQNVTFRCDPISEHNRLYWYRQTLGQGPEFLTYFQNEAQLEKSRLLSDRFSAERPKGSFSTLEIQRTEQGDSAMYLCASSLGVAVHEQYFGPGTRLTVT.

This chain joins TRBV5-1 and TRBJ1-2; 10 bases agree with TRBD1. The CDR3 extends over 12 amino acids. Looked up from germline, CDR1 is SGHRS and CDR2 is YFSETQ. Germline trimming cut 4 bases from V and 7 bases from J; bases unmatched to any gene: 1. CDR3: CASSGTGVGYTF. The CDR3 DNA reads as TGCGCCAGCAGCGGGACAGGGGTTGGCTACACCTTC.

The chain employs TRBV7-2 and TRBJ1-3; D is ambiguous. CDR3 length: 15 amino acids. The germline gives CDR1 SGHTA, CDR2 FQGNSA. V gave up 4 bases and J gave up 0 bases, with 10 bases separating them. The CDR3 DNA follows: TGTGCCAGCAGCTCTAACAGCCACTCTGGAAACACCATATATTTT. It translates to CASSSNSHSGNTIYF.